This T cell receptor beta chain appears in the sequencing data of a study of T cell clones after liver transplantation. The protocol was immunoSEQ multiplex PCR, while the TCRdb copy is restricted to in-frame clones and leaves out a portion. The sample yields under 150,000 clones, over 75% seen once. This clone appeared a single time. Its antigen is as yet unknown. Study-wide results and limits: Post-transplant time points were not standardized, so conclusions are preliminary.

Sorting of unstimulated PBMCs yielded separate CD3+CD4+ and CD3+CD8+ fractions. The CDR3 runs 16 residues. Looked up from germline, CDR1 is SGHVS and CDR2 is FNYEAQ. V lost 1 base and J lost 4; bases outside the gene matches: 1. The chain carries TRBV7-6 and TRBJ2-1; 13 positions match TRBD2. The TCR was taken from a human patient who received a liver transplant. Some T cells could come from the graft donor. This sample comprised CD4+ T cells from blood, obtained 12 months after liver transplant. The CDR3 DNA reads TGTGCCAGCAGCTTAGAACTAGCGGGAGGGTACAATGAGCAGTTCTTC. Amino acid sequence: CASSLELAGGYNEQFF. Full variable domain (remainder filled in from reference TRBV7-6 and TRBJ2-1): GAGVSQSPRYKVTKRGQDVALRCDPISGHVSLYWYRQALGQGPEFLTYFNYEAQQDKSGLPNDRFSAERPEGSISTLTIQRTEQRDSAMYRCASSLELAGGYNEQFFGPGTRLTVL.